Below are 20 T cell receptor beta chains sequenced from a single sample in a study of cytomegalovirus exposure and HLA in healthy donors. Sequencing used immunoSEQ multiplex PCR; TCRdb keeps in-frame clones, though not all of them. The table includes approximately 150,000 clones, 85% to 90% detected once. What was sequenced was PBMCs. Receptors were obtained from a young woman in good health and CMV-seronegative.

The J gene is TRBJ2-7, the V gene TRBV13; D not resolved. The V end was cut by 0 bases, the J end by 3 bases, with 9 bases between. CDR1 PRHDT and CDR2 FYEKMQ come from the germline V gene (reference sequence). This CDR3 contains 14 residues. In nucleotides, the CDR3 is TGTGCCAGCAGCTTAGGTCACAGAAGCTACGAGCAGTACTTC. It specifies CASSLGHRSYEQYF. Full variable domain (remainder filled in from reference TRBV13 and TRBJ2-7): AAGVIQSPRHLIKEKRETATLKCYPIPRHDTVYWYQQGPGQDPQFLISFYEKMQSDKGSIPDRFSAQQFSDYHSELNMSSLELGDSALYFCASSLGHRSYEQYFGPGTRLTVT.

The genes are TRBV19 and TRBJ1-2; D perhaps matches TRBD1 (5 bases). The CDR3 totals 17 residues. The germline V gene has CDR1 LNHDA and CDR2 SQIVND (reference sequence). With 0 bases removed from V and 4 bases from J, the gap between germline ends came to 18 bases. In DNA, the CDR3 is TGTGCCAGTAGTATAGACCCCCGGGACTATAACTTCTATGGCTACACCTTC. Its translation is CASSIDPRDYNFYGYTF. Together with reference TRBV19 and TRBJ1-2, the CDR3 gives the full variable domain: DGGITQSPKYLFRKEGQNVTLSCEQNLNHDAMYWYRQDPGQGLRLIYYSQIVNDFQKGDIAEGYSVSREKKESFPLTVTSAQKNPTAFYLCASSIDPRDYNFYGYTFGSGTRLTVV.

V gene TRBV25-1 combines with J gene TRBJ1-6; D perhaps matches TRBD1 (6 bases). The CDR3 is made up of 17 amino acids. The germline V gene encodes CDR1 MGHDK and CDR2 SYGVNS. With 4 bases removed from V and 8 bases from J, the gap between germline ends came to 21 bases. The CDR3 DNA follows: TGTGCCAGCAGTGGATATGAACAGGGAGGGACCCATTCACCCCTCCACTTT. It is translated as CASSGYEQGGTHSPLHF.

The V gene is TRBV7-2, the J gene TRBJ2-3; 9 bases agree with TRBD2. Unmatched junction bases numbered 11, after V lost 1 base and J lost 6 bases. CDR3 length equals 17 residues. Germline-derived CDR1 and CDR2 are SGHTA and FQGNSA. This CDR3 is CASSLVGGGGKRDTQYF. The CDR3 nucleotides are TGTGCCAGCAGCTTAGTGGGCGGGGGGGGTAAACGGGATACGCAGTATTTT.

Only a few counts were recorded for this clone. The chain employs TRBV6-4 and TRBJ2-1; 10 nucleotides match TRBD2. Germline-derived CDR1 and CDR2 are MRHNA and SNTAGT. The J segment lost 10 bases and the V segment lost 3 bases, leaving 9 bases of the junction unmatched. The CDR3 sequence is 15 residues long. CDR3 in amino acids: CASSEGSGGAGEQFF. The DNA for the CDR3 is TGTGCCAGCAGTGAAGGGAGCGGGGGGGCCGGGGAGCAGTTCTTC.

This clone appeared a single time. V and J are TRBV5-3 and TRBJ2-1; 9 bases are shared with TRBD2. TRBV5-3 is sorted into the ORF group, with uncertain function. This CDR3 is built from 13 residues. V lost 6 bases, J lost 9 bases, and 7 bases stayed unmatched. The CDR3: CARNARGGFEQFF. CDR3 DNA: TGTGCCAGAAATGCGCGGGGGGGCTTTGAGCAGTTCTTC.

This sequence joins TRBV6-5 and TRBJ2-1, with 8 bases fitting TRBD2. This CDR3 has 15 amino acids. The V and J ends lost 0 bases and 7 bases, in that order; junction bases with no gene match: 5. From germline, CDR1 is MNHEY and CDR2 SVGAGI. The CDR3 DNA reads TGTGCCAGCAGTTACTCGGGACTAGTTACGAATGAGCAGTTCTTC. It specifies CASSYSGLVTNEQFF.

In this sample, this clone turned up once. The chain combines TRBV5-6 with TRBJ2-3; D not resolved. The CDR3 sequence is 13 residues long. Germline values: CDR1 SGHDT, CDR2 YYEEEE. V was cut by 2 bases and J by 6 bases, with 10 bases left in between. CDR3 sequence: CASSLIRWDTQYF. Here the CDR3 DNA reads TGTGCCAGCAGCTTAATCCGGTGGGATACGCAGTATTTT.

V is TRBV14 and J is TRBJ1-2; no clear D gene. The CDR3 totals 13 residues. V dropped 4 bases and J dropped 1 base, with 7 bases sitting between them. Germline assignment: CDR1 SGHDN and CDR2 FVKESK. The CDR3 DNA sequence: TGTGCCAGCAGCCCCCAGCGTAACTATGGCTACACCTTC. Amino acids: CASSPQRNYGYTF.

The rearrangement links TRBV5-1 to TRBJ2-1; 10 bases agree with TRBD1. Germline values: CDR1 SGHRS, CDR2 YFSETQ. The CDR3 runs 16 residues. Trimming at V came to 4 bases and at J to 9 bases, leaving 13 bases not matched to a gene. The CDR3 region is CASSMDRGAPSPEQFF. The CDR3 DNA reads TGCGCCAGCAGCATGGACAGGGGGGCCCCCAGTCCTGAGCAGTTCTTC.

This rearrangement joins TRBV12-5 to TRBJ2-3; TRBD1 aligns across 11 bases. The CDR3 length is 16 residues. Germline V gene lookup returns CDR1 LGHNT and CDR2 FRNRAP. J lost 4 bases, V lost 1 base, and 4 bases had no gene match. The CDR3: CASGLEDRGQADTQYF. CDR3 in DNA: TGTGCTAGTGGTTTGGAGGACAGGGGGCAGGCAGATACGCAGTATTTT.

The chain combines TRBV4-3 with TRBJ2-7; TRBD2 might be the D (6 bases). CDR1 LGHNA and CDR2 YSLEER come from the germline V gene. V was shortened by 2 bases and J by 3 bases, with 8 bases between the two germline ends. The CDR3 runs 13 residues. The CDR3 here is CASSQWRGYEQYF. In DNA, the CDR3 is TGCGCCAGCAGCCAATGGAGGGGCTACGAGCAGTACTTC.

This CDR3 is CAWSTPLSTGINYGYTF. CDR3 DNA sequence: TGTGCCTGGAGTACACCACTGTCGACAGGGATTAACTATGGCTACACCTTC. V and J are TRBV30 and TRBJ1-2; 7 bases fit TRBD1. Germline values: CDR1 GTSNPN, CDR2 SVGIG (reference sequence). The CDR3 consists of 17 residues. V lost 2 bases and J lost 1; bases outside the gene matches: 13.

The rearrangement links TRBV9 to TRBJ2-3, with 11 positions matching TRBD2. Germline assignment: CDR1 SGDLS and CDR2 YYNGEE. Trimming cost V 3 bases and J 2 bases; bases outside gene matches: 5. CDR3 length: 16 residues. The CDR3 protein is CASSEDSGGATDTQYF. In nucleotides, the CDR3 is TGTGCCAGCAGCGAAGATAGCGGGGGGGCCACAGATACGCAGTATTTT.

J is TRBJ1-4 and V is TRBV5-1, with 9 bases identical to TRBD1. In germline, CDR1 is SGHRS, CDR2 YFSETQ. The CDR3 is 15 amino acids. The V and J ends lost 0 bases and 7 bases, in that order; junction bases with no gene match: 4. The CDR3 sequence: CASSLGTGAGEKLFF. CDR3 bases: TGCGCCAGCAGCTTGGGGACAGGGGCGGGTGAAAAACTGTTTTTT.

This sequence joins TRBV4-2 and TRBJ2-2; 7 positions agree with TRBD2. This CDR3 contains 16 residues. The J segment lost 6 bases and the V segment lost 0 bases, leaving 7 bases of the junction unmatched. From germline, CDR1 is LGHNA and CDR2 YNFKEQ. The CDR3 spells CASSQETSYLSGELFF. CDR3 coding DNA: TGTGCCAGCAGCCAAGAGACTAGCTATCTGTCCGGGGAGCTGTTTTTT.

V usage is TRBV14 and J usage is TRBJ2-5; TRBD1 might be the D (5 bases). The CDR3 consists of 14 residues. The ends were cut back, 2 bases at V and 5 bases at J, with 12 bases in the middle. CDR1 and CDR2 (germline): SGHDN, FVKESK. In nucleotides, the CDR3 is TGTGCCAGCAGCCAACGGACAACCGGGGAGACCCAGTACTTC. Residues: CASSQRTTGETQYF.

The chain has TRBV4-3 and TRBJ2-3; no reliable D call. V lost 1 base to trimming and J lost 3 bases, with 11 bases between them. Germline loops: CDR1 LGHNA, CDR2 YSLEER. The CDR3 sequence is 15 residues long. CDR3 residues: CASSQVHGSTDTQYF. In nucleotides, the CDR3 is TGCGCCAGCAGCCAAGTGCATGGCTCGACAGATACGCAGTATTTT.

The chain links TRBV27 to TRBJ2-1; TRBD2 matches 8 bases. With 2 bases clipped from V and 7 bases from J, the junction kept 10 bases outside the gene matches. Per germline, CDR1 MNHEY and CDR2 SMNVEV (reference sequence). The CDR3 consists of 16 residues. The chain's CDR3 is CASSLGSGGGVNEQFF. In nucleotides, the CDR3 is TGTGCCAGCAGTTTAGGGTCCGGGGGGGGCGTTAATGAGCAGTTCTTC.

V usage is TRBV11-2 and J usage is TRBJ2-7; 7 nucleotides match TRBD2. This CDR3 is 16 amino acids long. Trimming cost V 7 bases and J 0 bases; bases outside gene matches: 12. Germline V CDR1 and CDR2: SGHAT, FQNNGV. CDR3 nucleotides: TGTGCCAGCACCTATGGTTTGGCGGGGGACTCCTACGAGCAGTACTTC. It translates to CASTYGLAGDSYEQYF.